The 24 T cell receptor beta chains below were found in one sample sequenced in a study of chemoradiotherapy in HPV16-positive cancers (dated by TCRdb to 2022 to 2024). Library preparation used the immunoSEQ multiplex PCR assay. Entries here come from immuneACCESS through TCRdb and include only in-frame sequences with V and J called. Some clones fail to appear in such tables; in the studies checked, an unresolved V gene covers under half of the shortfall, and the cause of the remainder is unknown. The sample includes approximately 9,000 clones, with approximately 70% observed a single time. In total, the top ten clones hold over 9% of the sample. The input for sequencing was tumor tissue, taken from a patient who underwent chemoradiotherapy. These receptors were collected from a human donor with HPV-associated anogenital cancer.

The chain recombines TRBV10-3 with TRBJ1-1; D call uncertain. Trimming pared 9 bases from V and 1 base from J, leaving 18 bases between. This CDR3 is 15 amino acids long. Germline V gene lookup returns CDR1 ENHRY and CDR2 SYGVKD. CDR3 DNA: TGTGCCATAAATAGGGCGGGCGCGGAGAACACTGAAGCTTTCTTT. As protein: CAINRAGAENTEAFF.

The chain links TRBV7-2 to TRBJ2-2; TRBD2 matches at 8 bases. Per the germline V gene, CDR1 is SGHTA and CDR2 is FQGNSA. This CDR3 has 15 residues. The V gene end was trimmed by 3 bases and the J gene end by 5 bases; junction bases not matched to a gene: 5. The CDR3 DNA sequence: TGTGCCAGCAGCTTTATGGCGGGAGGAACCGGGGAGCTGTTTTTT. This sequence encodes CASSFMAGGTGELFF.

The chain joins TRBV15 to TRBJ1-4, with D unclear. This CDR3 spans 15 amino acids. The V gene lost 2 bases and the J gene lost 2 bases, with 9 bases spanning the gap. Germline lookup yields CDR1 LNHNV and CDR2 YYDKDF (reference sequence). In DNA form, the CDR3 reads TGTGCCACCAGCAGAAACTCGGCTACTAATGAAAAACTGTTTTTT. This encodes CATSRNSATNEKLFF.

V and J are TRBV5-6 and TRBJ1-5; D unresolved. Germline V gene lookup returns CDR1 SGHDT and CDR2 YYEEEE. The V and J ends lost 2 bases and 7 bases respectively, with 7 bases between them. The CDR3 sequence is 12 residues long. The DNA for the CDR3 is TGTGCCAGCAGCTTTTACTTGCAGCCCCAGCATTTT. Translating gives CASSFYLQPQHF.

This clone was seen only once. This chain joins TRBV2 and TRBJ2-7; TRBD1 matches at 7 bases. The CDR3 runs to 15 residues. In germline, CDR1 is SNHLY, CDR2 FYNNEI. The trim removed 6 bases at V and 0 bases at J, leaving 8 bases unmatched. The CDR3, as DNA: TGTGCCAGCAGGGAAATGACAGGGAGCTCCTACGAGCAGTACTTC. Translating it yields CASREMTGSSYEQYF.

The chain joins TRBV29-1 to TRBJ2-1; D gene ambiguous. Germline V CDR1 and CDR2: SQVTM, ANQGSEA. Trimming stripped 5 bases from V and 6 bases from J, with 11 bases between. The CDR3 length is 12 residues. The CDR3 region has the DNA TGCAGCGTTCGCGTTAATTCCAATGAGCAGTTCTTC. Translation gives CSVRVNSNEQFF.

The CDR3 region has the DNA TGCGCCAGCAGCTTGGAAGCTAGCGGGACGGGGACCGGGGAGCTGTTTTTT. Translation gives CASSLEASGTGTGELFF. V is TRBV5-1 and J is TRBJ2-2; TRBD2 matches at 9 bases. The junction had 8 bases not matched to a gene; V was cut back by 0 bases and J by 5 bases. The CDR3 covers 17 residues. In germline, CDR1 is SGHRS, CDR2 YFSETQ.

The V and J genes are TRBV11-2 and TRBJ2-5; tentatively, D is TRBD1 or TRBD2 (7 bases each). V lost 1 base and J lost 7, with 19 bases in between. Germline V gene data show CDR1 as SGHAT and CDR2 as FQNNGV. The CDR3 runs 16 residues. CDR3 residues: CASSLGGRGGSGTQYF. The CDR3 coding sequence is TGTGCCAGCAGCTTAGGGGGCAGGGGGGGTTCCGGGACCCAGTACTTC. Variable domain in full (rest from reference TRBV11-2 and TRBJ2-5): EAGVAQSPRYKIIEKRQSVAFWCNPISGHATLYWYQQILGQGPKLLIQFQNNGVVDDSQLPKDRFSAERLKGVDSTLKIQPAKLEDSAVYLCASSLGGRGGSGTQYFGPGTRLLVL.

The rearrangement uses TRBV18 and TRBJ2-1, with 13 bases identical to TRBD2. The germline gives CDR1 KGHSH, CDR2 LQKENI. This CDR3 contains 14 residues. V dropped 5 bases and J dropped 8; count of bases not matched to a gene: 3. In nucleotides, the CDR3 is TGTGCCAGCTCATGGACTAGCGGGAGCTATGAGCAGTTCTTC. This codes for CASSWTSGSYEQFF.

The chain joins TRBV2 to TRBJ2-2; 9 nucleotides line up with TRBD1. The germline gives CDR1 SNHLY, CDR2 FYNNEI. The CDR3 extends over 17 amino acids. V shed 4 bases and J 5 bases; nucleotides not matched to a gene: 11. DNA of the CDR3: TGTGCCAGCAGTGTCGCCCCCGGGACAGGGCGGACCGGGGAGCTGTTTTTT. Translating it yields CASSVAPGTGRTGELFF.

The genes are TRBV6-5 and TRBJ1-2; 8 positions match TRBD1. CDR3 size: 14 residues. The trim removed 6 bases at V and 4 bases at J, leaving 7 bases unmatched. CDR1 MNHEY and CDR2 SVGAGI come from the germline V gene. The CDR3 loop reads CASRSDRGGYGYTF. For the CDR3, the DNA is TGTGCCAGCAGATCAGACAGGGGCGGCTATGGCTACACCTTC.

This chain uses TRBV5-5 with TRBJ2-7, with D possibly TRBD2 on 6 matching bases. Germline-derived CDR1 and CDR2 are SGHKS and YYEKEE (reference sequence). Trimming stripped 1 base from V and 2 bases from J, with 7 bases between. This CDR3 region has 13 residues. The CDR3 region has the DNA TGTGCCAGCAGCTTGTGGGGGGCCTACGAGCAGTACTTC. The encoded protein is CASSLWGAYEQYF.

J is TRBJ2-7 and V is TRBV6-5; 7 bases align to TRBD2. CDR1 MNHEY and CDR2 SVGAGI come from the germline V gene. The CDR3 covers 15 residues. The J segment lost 3 bases and the V segment lost 0 bases, leaving 5 bases of the junction unmatched. CDR3 sequence: CASSYSHGGGYEQYF. The CDR3 coding sequence is TGTGCCAGCAGTTACTCTCATGGGGGGGGCTACGAGCAGTACTTC.

This rearrangement joins TRBV20-1 to TRBJ2-7; D is unresolved. Germline lookup yields CDR1 DFQATT and CDR2 SNEGSKA (reference sequence). V was clipped by 6 bases and J by 3 bases, with 9 bases between them. The CDR3 sequence is 11 residues long. The CDR3, as DNA: TGCAGTGCCCAGGACGGCTACGAGCAGTACTTC. It yields the protein CSAQDGYEQYF.

This rearrangement joins TRBV19 to TRBJ1-2; D unclear. CDR3 length: 13 residues. V lost 8 bases and J 4 bases, leaving 14 bases between the germline ends. Per the germline V gene, CDR1 is LNHDA and CDR2 is SQIVND (reference sequence). The CDR3 sequence: CASLKGPIYGYTF. The CDR3 bases are TGTGCCAGTCTCAAGGGCCCAATCTATGGCTACACCTTC.

V gene TRBV6-6 combines with J gene TRBJ1-5; D is undetermined. Trimming pared 2 bases from V and 4 bases from J, leaving 9 bases between. The CDR3 contains 14 residues. CDR1 is MNHNY, CDR2 SVGAGI, per germline (reference sequence). CDR3 amino acids: CASSYGPLNQPQHF. For the CDR3, the DNA is TGTGCCAGCAGTTACGGACCGCTTAATCAGCCCCAGCATTTT.

This sequence joins TRBV11-2 and TRBJ1-6; no clear D. This CDR3 contains 14 residues. CDR1 and CDR2 from the germline V gene are SGHAT and FQNNGV. Deletions cut 4 bases from V and 0 bases from J, with 4 bases between. CDR3 in amino acids: CASSSSSYNSPLHF. CDR3 coding DNA: TGTGCCAGCAGCTCCTCCTCCTATAATTCACCCCTCCACTTT.

This chain links TRBV9 with TRBJ1-2; D perhaps matches TRBD1 (5 bases). The CDR3 has 13 amino acids. V was cut by 3 bases and J by 3 bases, with 9 bases left in between. Germline V gene lookup returns CDR1 SGDLS and CDR2 YYNGEE. The CDR3 DNA is TGTGCCAGCAGCGACTCGGGGCACTATGGCTACACCTTC. Its translation is CASSDSGHYGYTF.

This chain links TRBV5-1 with TRBJ2-5; TRBD2 matches 9 bases. The junction had 5 bases not matched to a gene; V was cut back by 4 bases and J by 4 bases. The CDR3 consists of 14 residues. Germline lookup yields CDR1 SGHRS and CDR2 YFSETQ. The CDR3 region has the DNA TGCGCCAGCAGCCAACAGACTAGCGGAGAGACCCAGTACTTC. It is translated as CASSQQTSGETQYF.

CDR3: CASSRAGQETQYF. CDR3 bases: TGTGCCAGCTCACGGGCAGGGCAGGAGACCCAGTACTTC. V gene TRBV18 combines with J gene TRBJ2-5, with D perhaps matching TRBD1 (5 bases). Trimming cost V 4 bases and J 5 bases, with 11 bases left between them. CDR3 size: 13 residues. Germline CDR1 is KGHSH and CDR2 is LQKENI. Combining the CDR3 with reference TRBV18 and TRBJ2-5 gives the whole variable domain NAGVMQNPRHLVRRRGQEARLRCSPMKGHSHVYWYRQLPEEGLKFMVYLQKENIIDESGMPKERFSAEFPKEGPSILRIQQVVRGDSAAYFCASSRAGQETQYFGPGTRLLVL.

J is TRBJ2-5 and V is TRBV19; the D gene could be TRBD1 or TRBD2 (5 bases each). V lost 3 bases to trimming and J lost 4 bases, with 9 bases between them. The CDR3 contains 13 residues. Germline loops: CDR1 LNHDA, CDR2 SQIVND (reference sequence). As DNA, the CDR3 is TGTGCCAGTAGTATGGGGGACGGAGAGACCCAGTACTTC. Translation: CASSMGDGETQYF.

The chain uses TRBV7-8 and TRBJ2-5; possibly TRBD1 for D (6 bases). The V end lost 0 bases, the J end lost 5 bases, and 19 bases lay between the germline ends. Germline V gene lookup returns CDR1 SGHVS and CDR2 FQNEAQ. This CDR3 comprises 17 residues. The CDR3 sequence: CASSLAGAGGPWETQYF. Written as DNA, the CDR3 is TGTGCCAGCAGCTTAGCGGGGGCAGGAGGCCCCTGGGAGACCCAGTACTTC.

This chain links TRBV5-1 with TRBJ1-1; 7 bases fit TRBD1. J was trimmed by 1 base and V by 1 base; bases with no gene match: 4. The CDR3 has 15 amino acids. The V gene's germline CDR1 is SGHRS and CDR2 YFSETQ. The CDR3 DNA sequence: TGCGCCAGCAGCTTGACAGGGGACCCGAACACTGAAGCTTTCTTT. It codes for CASSLTGDPNTEAFF.

The CDR3 sequence is CASSKKRGREETQYF. The CDR3 DNA reads as TGTGCCAGCAGCAAAAAGCGGGGGAGGGAAGAGACCCAGTACTTC. The V call is TRBV21-1, the J call TRBJ2-5; TRBD2 was called by the table and not checked on the DNA. TRBV21-1 has pseudogene status. This CDR3 region has 15 residues.